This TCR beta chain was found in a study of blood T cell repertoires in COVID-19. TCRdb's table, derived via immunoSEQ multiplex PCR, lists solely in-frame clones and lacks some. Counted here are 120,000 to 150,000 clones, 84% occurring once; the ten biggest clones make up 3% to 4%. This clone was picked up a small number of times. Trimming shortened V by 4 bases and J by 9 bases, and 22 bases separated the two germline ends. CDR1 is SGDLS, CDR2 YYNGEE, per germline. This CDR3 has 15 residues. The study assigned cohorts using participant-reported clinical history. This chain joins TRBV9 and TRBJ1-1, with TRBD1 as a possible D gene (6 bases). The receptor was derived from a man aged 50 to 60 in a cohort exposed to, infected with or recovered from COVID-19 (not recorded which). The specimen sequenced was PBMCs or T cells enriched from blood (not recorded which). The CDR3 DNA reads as TGTGCCAGCAGCCGTAGTGGGGGGGGCAGTACTAAAGCTTTCTTT. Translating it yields CASSRSGGGSTKAFF.